This T cell receptor (beta chain) was captured by sequencing in a study of T-cell reconstitution after alpha-beta-depleted transplantation in children. Trimming took off 0 bases at V and 2 bases at J, with 11 bases between the two ends. Germline V lookup: CDR1 MNHEY, CDR2 SVGAGI. The CDR3 runs to 15 residues. Construction of the TCRbeta library involved unique molecular identifiers. TCRdb recomputed calls from the PCR reads with MiXCR, one row per CDR3 protein. The table shows about 610,000 distinct CDR3 sequences, with 10% occurring only once. The chain combines TRBV6-5 with TRBJ2-7; D may be TRBD1 (6 bases). The sequencing used PBMCs from the stem cell graft donor, collected from the stem cell graft. The receptor's source is a human donor who donated a stem cell graft to a child with acute myeloid leukemia. CDR3 sequence (DNA): TGTGCCAGCAGTTACTCGCCAGGGGCGCCCTACGAGCAGTACTTC. This translates into CASSYSPGAPYEQYF.